The source of this TCR beta chain is a study of circulating CD8 cells and anti-PD-1 response in melanoma. The wider study: Every 2 weeks, patients got 3 mg/kg nivolumab intravenously.

The QIAseq Immune Repertoire TCR panel built the libraries from approximately 15 ng of total RNA. TCRdb re-derived calls from the reads in MiXCR, one entry per CDR3 protein. The sample lists more than 950 distinct CDR3 sequences, roughly 6% occurring once. Live CD3+CD8+TCRalphabeta+ cells were sorted into four subsets by PD-1 and/or TIGIT. By share of the sample, this clonotype is large. This sequence originates from a human donor with melanoma. The sample here was CD8+ T cells from PBMCs, taken at baseline or after one month of anti-PD-1 therapy (not recorded which).

The CDR3 is CASSEHRRSSYEQYF. DNA for the CDR3: TGTGCCAGCAGTGAGCATCGCCGGAGCTCCTACGAGCAGTACTTC. This sequence joins TRBV25-1 and TRBJ2-7; D unclear. Germline V gene sequence: CDR1 MGHDK, CDR2 SYGVNS. This CDR3 comprises 15 residues. V gave up 3 bases and J gave up 0 bases, with 12 bases separating them.